Listed below are T cell receptor beta chains from one sample, sequenced in a study of human T cells and chemical hapten exposure. From the RACE reads, TCRdb called clonotypes with MiXCR, one entry per CDR3 protein. The sample shows roughly 200,000 distinct CDR3 sequences, approximately 24% of them seen only once. The sample here was whole blood, taken in connection with sensitization to the hapten diphenylcyclopropenone (DPC). The origin of the receptors is a woman aged 35 to 49 with alopecia areata. Some clones in this sample may be carry-over from other donors' samples. The CDR3 runs from the conserved cysteine through the conserved F or W. Each record gives: V gene, clone size, J gene, D gene, CDR3 protein, CDR3 DNA. D genes are given only for firm matches. The size of a clone is reported for some rows only, either as once, few or many, or as a class for expanded clones.

TRBV5-1,few,TRBJ2-5,TRBD1,CASSGRTGEETQYF,TGCGCCAGCAGCGGACGGACAGGAGAAGAGACCCAGTACTTC
TRBV5-1,few,TRBJ2-1,.,CASSTGTSYNEQFF,TGCGCCAGCAGCACCGGGACTTCCTACAATGAGCAGTTCTTC
TRBV25-1,once,TRBJ1-4,.,CASSRDRRNEKLFF,TGTGCCAGCAGTAGAGACAGGAGGAATGAAAAACTGTTTTTT
TRBV11-2,many,TRBJ2-5,TRBD1,CASSSTGGQETQYF,TGTGCCAGCAGCTCAACAGGGGGTCAAGAGACCCAGTACTTC
TRBV12-3/TRBV12-4,.,TRBJ2-3,.,CASSFWSTDTQYF,TGTGCCAGCAGTTTTTGGTCCACAGATACGCAGTATTTT
TRBV19,few,TRBJ2-2,TRBD2,CASSIGLAGGLRDPGELFF,TGTGCCAGTAGTATCGGGCTAGCGGGAGGGCTACGTGATCCCGGGGAGCTGTTTTTT
TRBV29-1,.,TRBJ2-3,.,CSVEPGATDTQYF,TGCAGCGTTGAGCCTGGGGCCACAGATACGCAGTATTTT
TRBV12-3/TRBV12-4,.,TRBJ2-4,TRBD2,CASRNLAGLHF,TGTGCCAGCAGGAACCTAGCGGGACTGCACTTC
TRBV7-2,.,TRBJ2-1,TRBD1,CASSQRSGTGVVDEQFF,TGTGCCAGCAGCCAAAGGTCCGGGACAGGGGTTGTGGATGAGCAGTTCTTC
TRBV7-2,few,TRBJ2-2,.,CASSLSGGKTGELFF,TGTGCCAGCAGCTTAAGCGGAGGGAAAACCGGGGAGCTGTTTTTT
TRBV20-1,.,TRBJ2-1,TRBD1,CSAPGQGDYEQFF,TGCAGTGCCCCTGGACAGGGGGACTATGAGCAGTTCTTC
TRBV20-1,many,TRBJ2-7,TRBD2,CSASRLAGYHEQYF,TGCAGTGCGAGCCGACTAGCGGGATACCACGAGCAGTACTTC
TRBV7-2,.,TRBJ2-5,.,CASSLVWTLTMQETQYF,TGTGCCAGCAGCTTAGTTTGGACCCTAACGATGCAAGAGACCCAGTACTTC
TRBV7-3,few,TRBJ1-1,TRBD1,CASSDDREGTEAFF,TGTGCCAGCAGCGACGACAGGGAGGGGACTGAAGCTTTCTTT
TRBV6-2/TRBV6-3,once,TRBJ2-5,.,CASSPRGRRQGPQETQYF,TGTGCCAGCAGTCCCCGGGGCAGGAGGCAAGGCCCCCAAGAGACCCAGTACTTC
TRBV6-5,.,TRBJ2-1,TRBD2,CASRRLLLAGRSYNEQFF,TGTGCCAGCAGACGTCTCCTGCTAGCGGGGCGCTCCTACAATGAGCAGTTCTTC
TRBV20-1,few,TRBJ2-1,.,CSANSYEQFF,TGCAGTGCTAATTCCTATGAGCAGTTCTTC
TRBV4-3,.,TRBJ1-1,.,CASSQEAGGYTEAFF,TGCGCCAGCAGCCAAGAAGCCGGTGGGTACACTGAAGCTTTCTTT
TRBV7-2,few,TRBJ2-1,.,CASSLQNEQFF,TGTGCCAGCAGCTTACAGAATGAGCAGTTCTTC
TRBV7-6,many,TRBJ2-2,.,CASSLGTEGSGELFF,TGTGCCAGCAGCTTAGGAACAGAAGGTTCCGGGGAGCTGTTTTTT
TRBV4-3,few,TRBJ2-1,TRBD2,CASSQDIAGQYNEQFF,TGCGCCAGCAGCCAAGATATAGCGGGGCAATACAATGAGCAGTTCTTC
TRBV12-3/TRBV12-4,few,TRBJ2-7,.,CASSLNGRSYEQYF,TGTGCCAGCAGTTTAAACGGCCGCTCCTACGAGCAGTACTTC
TRBV9,many,TRBJ2-3,.,CASSVGLITDTQYF,TGTGCCAGCAGCGTGGGACTCATCACAGATACGCAGTATTTT
TRBV20-1,.,TRBJ2-5,.,CSARQNWAGGETQYF,TGCAGTGCTAGACAAAATTGGGCAGGGGGGGAGACCCAGTACTTC
TRBV11-2,.,TRBJ2-1,.,CASSLGAGDEQFF,TGTGCCAGCAGCTTAGGGGCAGGCGATGAGCAGTTCTTC
TRBV28,many,TRBJ1-1,.,CASIQGLGNTEAFF,TGTGCCAGCATCCAGGGACTGGGTAACACTGAAGCTTTCTTT
TRBV28,.,TRBJ1-2,TRBD1,CASSSGGANYGYTF,TGTGCCAGCAGTTCAGGGGGCGCGAACTATGGCTACACCTTC
TRBV2,.,TRBJ2-7,TRBD2,CASSEAAGTSGRPLHYEQYF,TGTGCCAGCAGTGAAGCAGCCGGGACTAGCGGGAGGCCCCTCCACTACGAGCAGTACTTC
TRBV6-2/TRBV6-3,few,TRBJ2-5,.,CASSQSRPQETQYF,TGTGCCAGCAGTCAGAGCAGGCCACAAGAGACCCAGTACTTC
TRBV24-1,.,TRBJ2-5,TRBD1,CATSEGQAQETQYF,TGTGCCACCAGTGAGGGACAGGCACAAGAGACCCAGTACTTC
TRBV6-5,.,TRBJ1-4,.,CASSRDSYEKLFF,TGTGCCAGCAGTCGGGATTCCTATGAAAAACTGTTTTTT
TRBV12-3/TRBV12-4,.,TRBJ2-1,TRBD1,CAIQKYRQGNEQFF,TGTGCCATACAGAAATACAGACAGGGCAATGAGCAGTTCTTC
TRBV29-1,.,TRBJ2-7,TRBD2,CSAAGLAGVYEQYF,TGCAGCGCGGCAGGTCTAGCGGGGGTCTACGAGCAGTACTTC
TRBV10-3,.,TRBJ1-1,.,CAIRALQGRVEGERGTEAFF,TGTGCCATTCGGGCTCTTCAAGGCAGAGTGGAGGGTGAGAGGGGGACTGAAGCTTTCTTT
TRBV15,few,TRBJ2-7,.,CATSREARGAYEQYF,TGTGCCACCAGCAGAGAGGCCAGGGGGGCCTACGAGCAGTACTTC
TRBV11-2,.,TRBJ1-2,.,CASSLQDYGYTF,TGTGCCAGCAGTTTACAGGACTATGGCTACACCTTC
TRBV10-3,few,TRBJ1-1,.,CAISGAPNTEAFF,TGTGCCATCAGTGGCGCACCGAACACTGAAGCTTTCTTT
TRBV2,once,TRBJ2-3,TRBD1,CASCVGTGRTDTQYF,TGTGCCAGCTGCGTTGGGACAGGGAGGACAGATACGCAGTATTTT
TRBV5-1,.,TRBJ2-7,TRBD2,CASSMTSGGTYEQYF,TGCGCCAGCAGCATGACTAGCGGGGGTACCTACGAGCAGTACTTC
TRBV13,many,TRBJ2-1,TRBD2,CASSYSSGRAYNEQFF,TGTGCCAGCAGTTACTCTAGCGGGAGGGCCTACAATGAGCAGTTCTTC
TRBV7-2,once,TRBJ2-2,TRBD2,CASSLSASGRAGTGELFF,TGTGCCAGCAGCTTAAGTGCTAGCGGGAGGGCCGGGACCGGGGAGCTGTTTTTT
TRBV20-1,.,TRBJ2-3,.,CSASQGEATDTQYF,TGCAGTGCTAGTCAGGGAGAGGCCACAGATACGCAGTATTTT
TRBV20-1,few,TRBJ2-1,TRBD2,CSARGELAGSEQFF,TGCAGTGCTAGAGGAGAACTAGCGGGATCAGAGCAGTTCTTC
TRBV28,few,TRBJ2-5,.,CASSSSSLETQYF,TGTGCCAGCAGTTCCTCCTCCCTGGAGACCCAGTACTTC
TRBV11-3,many,TRBJ2-2,TRBD1,CASSLGQGDTGELFF,TGTGCCAGCAGCTTAGGACAGGGGGACACCGGGGAGCTGTTTTTT
TRBV7-2,.,TRBJ2-7,TRBD2,CASSSRTSGRIYEQYF,TGTGCCAGCAGCTCCAGGACTAGCGGGAGGATCTACGAGCAGTACTTC
TRBV9,.,TRBJ2-2,.,CASSPGPSTGELFF,TGTGCCAGCAGCCCAGGACCTTCCACCGGGGAGCTGTTTTTT
TRBV5-1,few,TRBJ1-1,.,CASRPYRRGEAFF,TGCGCCAGCAGACCCTACAGGAGAGGTGAAGCTTTCTTT
TRBV18,.,TRBJ2-7,TRBD2,CASSPDRREHDEQYF,TGTGCCAGCTCACCAGATCGGCGGGAGCACGACGAGCAGTACTTC
TRBV29-1,.,TRBJ2-3,.,CSVGADTQYF,TGCAGCGTTGGGGCAGATACGCAGTATTTT
TRBV7-3,many,TRBJ2-3,.,CASSLLPGTRTDTQYF,TGTGCCAGCAGCTTACTTCCGGGGACCCGCACAGATACGCAGTATTTT
TRBV11-2,few,TRBJ2-5,TRBD2,CASSSLAVQETQYF,TGTGCCAGCAGCTCCCTAGCGGTCCAAGAGACCCAGTACTTC
TRBV28,.,TRBJ1-5,.,CASREGTMRGNQPQHF,TGTGCCAGCAGAGAGGGGACAATGAGGGGCAATCAGCCCCAGCATTTT
TRBV29-1,.,TRBJ2-7,.,CSVGRDTRNEQYF,TGCAGCGTTGGACGGGACACCCGAAACGAGCAGTACTTC